The rows below give T cell receptor beta chains drawn from one sample of a study of shared clonotypes between healthy human individuals. TCRdb keeps only in-frame clones here, not all; method: immunoSEQ multiplex PCR. The sample has roughly 810,000 clones; roughly 96% are singletons. The sequencing sample was made of naive CD8+ T cells sorted from blood. These receptors came from a young man in good health. Both conserved end residues are part of each CDR3. The D gene is left open where the match is weak. Some rows mark clone size as missing; the rest say once, few, many or name a class of expanded clone.

J | V | size | D | DNA | CDR3
TRBJ2-4 | TRBV7-2 | NA | TRBD1 | TGTGCCAGCAGCCCCACGGACTGGACAGGGGGCGCCAAAAACATTCAGTACTTC | CASSPTDWTGGAKNIQYF
TRBJ2-3 | TRBV5-1 | NA | NA | TGCGCCACCAGGGACAACTCACGCACAGATACGCAGTATTTT | CATRDNSRTDTQYF
TRBJ2-1 | TRBV10-1 | NA | NA | TGCGCCAGCAGTGAGGATAGGATGGATAATGAGCAGTTCTTC | CASSEDRMDNEQFF
TRBJ2-7 | TRBV7-2 | NA | NA | TGTGCCAGCAGCTTATATGGGAGTACCTACGAGCAGTACTTC | CASSLYGSTYEQYF
TRBJ1-1 | TRBV28 | NA | NA | TGTGCCAGCAGTTTACCCTTGATCACTGAAGCTTTCTTT | CASSLPLITEAFF
TRBJ2-1 | TRBV2 | NA | TRBD2 | TGTGCCAGCAGTGCCTCGGGGGGAACCTACAATGAGCAGTTCTTC | CASSASGGTYNEQFF
TRBJ2-7 | TRBV6-5 | NA | NA | TGTGCCAGCAGTTACATGAAGGAGGGTGGGTACGAGCAGTACTTC | CASSYMKEGGYEQYF
TRBJ2-7 | TRBV7-2 | NA | TRBD2 | TGTGCCAGCAGCCCTATAGCGGGACCCGAAACTACGCAGTACTTC | CASSPIAGPETTQYF
TRBJ1-5 | TRBV19 | NA | NA | TGTGCCAGTAGTATTCATTCATCAGGCTTTAATCAGCCCCAGCATTTT | CASSIHSSGFNQPQHF
TRBJ2-7 | TRBV4-3 | NA | TRBD2 | TGCGCCAGCAGCCAGTATAGCGGGAGGGCCGGAGAGCAGTACTTC | CASSQYSGRAGEQYF
TRBJ2-7 | TRBV7-2 | NA | NA | TGTGCCAGCAGCTTCCCGGCCGATAGAGGGACTCCCGACGAGCAGTACTTC | CASSFPADRGTPDEQYF
TRBJ1-2 | TRBV4-3 | NA | TRBD1 | TGCGCCAGCAGCCAAAAACAGGGGGCTCGATATGGCTACACCTTC | CASSQKQGARYGYTF
TRBJ2-5 | TRBV2 | NA | NA | TGTGCCAGCAGTGAAGGCAACCAAGAGACCCAGTACTTC | CASSEGNQETQYF
TRBJ2-2 | TRBV7-9 | NA | TRBD1 | TGTGCCAGCAGCCGAGGGACAGGGGGCCGATACGGGGAGCTGTTTTTT | CASSRGTGGRYGELFF
TRBJ2-7 | TRBV7-8 | NA | NA | TGTGCCAGCAGCTTAAGATCCGGGGGATACGAGCAGTACTTC | CASSLRSGGYEQYF
TRBJ2-2 | TRBV6-5 | NA | NA | TGTGCCAGCAGTTCCCGGGACCCCTACACCGGGGAGCTGTTTTTT | CASSSRDPYTGELFF
TRBJ2-7 | TRBV6-5 | NA | TRBD2 | TGTGCCAGCAGTTACTTGCGGGGGTCGGTCGAGCAGTACTTC | CASSYLRGSVEQYF
TRBJ2-7 | TRBV6-6 | NA | NA | TGTGCCAGCAGTTACTGGGGCTGGGACGAGCAGTACTTC | CASSYWGWDEQYF
TRBJ2-7 | TRBV4-1 | NA | NA | TGCGCCAGCAGCCAAGGAGAGTCAGGGGCCTACGAGCAGTACTTC | CASSQGESGAYEQYF
TRBJ2-7 | TRBV27 | once | NA | TGTGCCAGCAGTCGCGATGTGGGTAGCTCCTACGAGCAGTACTTC | CASSRDVGSSYEQYF
TRBJ2-7 | TRBV7-9 | NA | NA | TGTGCCAGCAGCCCTCAATTATCGAGGGTCAGGGAAAACTACGAGCAGTACTTC | CASSPQLSRVRENYEQYF
TRBJ2-1 | TRBV29-1 | NA | NA | TGCAGCGTTTCTTGGGGGAATGAGCAGTTCTTC | CSVSWGNEQFF
TRBJ2-4 | TRBV9 | NA | NA | TGTGCCAGCAGCGTAGGACAGGGAGGCAACATTCAGTACTTC | CASSVGQGGNIQYF
TRBJ2-5 | TRBV9 | NA | TRBD2 | TGTGCCAGCAGCGACCTTCGACTAGCGGGAGTCCGCACACAAGAGACCCAGTACTTC | CASSDLRLAGVRTQETQYF
TRBJ2-1 | TRBV30 | NA | NA | TGTGCCTGGAGTGTAAGCGGGCTAGAGGGGATCTACAATGAGCAGTTCTTC | CAWSVSGLEGIYNEQFF
TRBJ2-5 | TRBV11-3 | NA | NA | TGTGCCAGCAGCCCCCCATCTGGGGCCCAGTACTTC | CASSPPSGAQYF
TRBJ2-3 | TRBV2 | once | NA | TGTGCCAGCAGTGAAGCGCCTACCGCAGATACGCAGTATTTT | CASSEAPTADTQYF
TRBJ2-1 | TRBV9 | NA | TRBD2 | TGTGCCAGCAGCGCTTTCTCAAAACTAGCGGGAGCCCCAATAATCAATGAGCAGTTCTTC | CASSAFSKLAGAPIINEQFF
TRBJ1-2 | TRBV28 | NA | NA | TGTGCCAGCAGCGCTTATGGCTACACCTTC | CASSAYGYTF
TRBJ2-7 | TRBV27 | NA | NA | TGTGCCAGCAGTTTAACGGGGTTCGAGCAGTACTTC | CASSLTGFEQYF
TRBJ2-7 | TRBV19 | NA | TRBD1 | TGTGCCAGTAGTATCCAGGGGGATTCCTACGAGCAGTACTTC | CASSIQGDSYEQYF
TRBJ2-1 | TRBV7-9 | NA | TRBD2 | TGTGCCAGCAGCCCACCAAGCGGGAGTTCTTACAATGAGCAGTTCTTC | CASSPPSGSSYNEQFF
TRBJ2-3 | TRBV4-3 | once | NA | TGCGCCAGCAGCCAAGATAAGGGGAGCACAGATACGCAGTATTTT | CASSQDKGSTDTQYF
TRBJ2-7 | TRBV10-3 | NA | NA | TGTGCCATCAGTGAGACCGGGAATGGAGGCTCCTACGAGCAGTACTTC | CAISETGNGGSYEQYF
TRBJ2-5 | TRBV7-8 | NA | NA | TGTGCCAGCAGCTACGCCTGGGATCGGGCCCAGTACTTC | CASSYAWDRAQYF
TRBJ2-1 | TRBV19 | NA | TRBD2 | TGTGCCAGTAGTATAGGCCCTAGCGGGAGAGGGAACAATGAGCAGTTCTTC | CASSIGPSGRGNNEQFF
TRBJ1-5 | TRBV18 | NA | TRBD1 | TGTGCCAGCTCAGAGGGACAGCTCGGGAGCAATCAGCCCCAGCATTTT | CASSEGQLGSNQPQHF
TRBJ2-1 | TRBV6-6 | NA | TRBD2 | TGTGCCAGCAGTGCGGGCGCGGGAGCGATCAATGAGCAGTTCTTC | CASSAGAGAINEQFF
TRBJ1-1 | TRBV11-2 | NA | TRBD1 | TGTGCCAGCGGGACAGGGGGGATTAACACTGAAGCTTTCTTT | CASGTGGINTEAFF
TRBJ2-1 | TRBV5-1 | NA | NA | TGCGCCAGCAGAGGGTCAGACAATGAGCAGTTCTTC | CASRGSDNEQFF
TRBJ2-3 | TRBV18 | once | NA | TGTGCCAGCTCACCACTGGACGGCACAGATACGCAGTATTTT | CASSPLDGTDTQYF
TRBJ1-1 | TRBV4-3 | once | NA | TGCGCCAGCAGCCAAGATAGGGCAGATAGGAGCACTGAAGCTTTCTTT | CASSQDRADRSTEAFF
TRBJ1-1 | TRBV5-6 | NA | NA | TGTGCCAGCAGCTTGGCATCGGATCCGAACACTGAAGCTTTCTTT | CASSLASDPNTEAFF
TRBJ2-7 | TRBV30 | few | NA | TGTGCCTGGAGTGAGGCCAGCTACGAGCAGTACTTC | CAWSEASYEQYF
TRBJ1-5 | TRBV18 | NA | NA | TGTGCCAGCTCACCAGGGGCCAATCAGCCCCAGCATTTT | CASSPGANQPQHF
TRBJ2-2 | TRBV6-5 | NA | NA | TGTGCCAGCAGTAAGATGGACTCCGGGGGCGGGGAGCTGTTTTTT | CASSKMDSGGGELFF
TRBJ2-1 | TRBV29-1 | NA | NA | TGCAGCGTTGGCTCCTACAATGAGCAGTTCTTC | CSVGSYNEQFF
TRBJ2-7 | TRBV9 | NA | TRBD2 | TGTGCCAGCAGCCCCCGCCTAGCGGGAGACGAGCAGTACTTC | CASSPRLAGDEQYF
TRBJ2-1 | TRBV14 | NA | TRBD2 | TGTGCCAGCCGCGGGACTACCAACAATGAGCAGTTCTTC | CASRGTTNNEQFF
TRBJ1-1 | TRBV28 | NA | NA | TGTGCCAGCAATGATTGGGGAACCCCCGCTTTCTTT | CASNDWGTPAFF